This entry features one TCR beta chain sequence. The entry originates in a study of shared clonotypes between healthy human individuals. CDR3 length equals 16 residues. V dropped 0 bases and J dropped 4 bases, with 18 bases sitting between them. Germline CDR1 and CDR2: GTSNPN and SVGIG (reference sequence). The authors' processing: Filtering differed, since immunoSEQ gave only junction sequences and no quality scores. Sequenced by immunoSEQ multiplex PCR; TCRdb stores in-frame clones only, minus some. V and J calls plus clone size are reproduced from that table; the DNA served to infer D and trimming. The table lists roughly 2.2 million clones, 93% of them singletons.

Specimen: naive CD4+ T cells from PBMCs. The subset here: CD45RA+ positively selected. The rearrangement uses TRBV30 and TRBJ1-1; no definite D call. This clonotype originated in a young man in good health. Some clones in this sample may be carry-over from other donors' samples. CDR3 region: CAWSVARTDRGTEAFF. DNA of the CDR3: TGTGCCTGGAGTGTGGCTAGGACGGACCGCGGCACTGAAGCTTTCTTT.